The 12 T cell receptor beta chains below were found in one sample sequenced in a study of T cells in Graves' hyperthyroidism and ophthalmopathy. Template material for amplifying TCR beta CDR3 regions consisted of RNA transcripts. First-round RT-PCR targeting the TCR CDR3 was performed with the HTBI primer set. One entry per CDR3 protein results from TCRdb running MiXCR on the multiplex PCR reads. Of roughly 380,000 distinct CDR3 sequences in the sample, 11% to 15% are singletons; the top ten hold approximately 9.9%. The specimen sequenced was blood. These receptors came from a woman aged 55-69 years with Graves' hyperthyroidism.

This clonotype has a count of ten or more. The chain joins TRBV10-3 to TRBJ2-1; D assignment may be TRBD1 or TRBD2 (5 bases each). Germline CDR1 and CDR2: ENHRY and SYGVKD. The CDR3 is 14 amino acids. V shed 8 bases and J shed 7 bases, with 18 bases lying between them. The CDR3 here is CAIAPSGWGNEQFF. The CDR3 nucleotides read TGTGCCATCGCCCCAAGTGGTTGGGGGAATGAGCAGTTCTTC.

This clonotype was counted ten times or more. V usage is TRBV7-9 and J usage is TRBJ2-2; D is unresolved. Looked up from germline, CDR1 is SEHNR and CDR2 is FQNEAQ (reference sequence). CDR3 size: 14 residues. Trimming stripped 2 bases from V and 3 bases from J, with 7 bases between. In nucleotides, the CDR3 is TGTGCCAGCAGCTTAACTACAGACACCGGGGAGCTGTTTTTT. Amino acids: CASSLTTDTGELFF.

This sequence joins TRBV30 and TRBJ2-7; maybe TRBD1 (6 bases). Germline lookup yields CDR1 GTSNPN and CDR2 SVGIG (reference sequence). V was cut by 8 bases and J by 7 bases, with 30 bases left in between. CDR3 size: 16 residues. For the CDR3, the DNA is TGTGCCGGGTTGACCCCGGGACAACACTCATTACGGGAGCAGTACTTC. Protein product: CAGLTPGQHSLREQYF.

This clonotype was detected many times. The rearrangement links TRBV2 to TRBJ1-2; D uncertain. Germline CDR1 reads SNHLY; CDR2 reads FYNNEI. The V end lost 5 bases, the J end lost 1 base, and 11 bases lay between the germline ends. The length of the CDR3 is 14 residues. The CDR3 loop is CASSLGLLNYGYTF. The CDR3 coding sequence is TGTGCCAGCAGTTTAGGACTCCTTAACTATGGCTACACCTTC.

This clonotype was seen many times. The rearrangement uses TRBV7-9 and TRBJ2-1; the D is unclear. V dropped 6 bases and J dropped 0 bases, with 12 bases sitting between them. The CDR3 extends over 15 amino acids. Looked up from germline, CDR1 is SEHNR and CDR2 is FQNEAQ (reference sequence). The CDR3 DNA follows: TGTGCCAGCAGTAGCCTTGAGACCTCCTACAATGAGCAGTTCTTC. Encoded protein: CASSSLETSYNEQFF.

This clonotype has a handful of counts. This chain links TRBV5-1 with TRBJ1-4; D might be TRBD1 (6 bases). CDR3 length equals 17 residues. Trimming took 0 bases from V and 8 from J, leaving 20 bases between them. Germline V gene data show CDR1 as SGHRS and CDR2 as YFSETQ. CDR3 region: CASSLVTGSRVWEKLFF. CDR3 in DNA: TGCGCCAGCAGCTTGGTTACAGGGTCGAGGGTATGGGAAAAACTGTTTTTT.

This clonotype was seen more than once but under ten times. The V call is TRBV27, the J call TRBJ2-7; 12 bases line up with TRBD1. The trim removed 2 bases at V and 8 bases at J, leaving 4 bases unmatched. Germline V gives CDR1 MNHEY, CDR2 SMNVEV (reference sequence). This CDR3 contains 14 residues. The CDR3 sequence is CASSLGTGGVKQYF. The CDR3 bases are TGTGCCAGCAGTTTAGGGACAGGGGGCGTGAAGCAGTACTTC.

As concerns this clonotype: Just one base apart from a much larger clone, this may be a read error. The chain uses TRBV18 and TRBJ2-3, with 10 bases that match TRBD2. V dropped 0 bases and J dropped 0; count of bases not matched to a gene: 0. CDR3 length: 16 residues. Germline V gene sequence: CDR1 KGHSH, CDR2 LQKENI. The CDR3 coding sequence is TGTGCCAGCTCACCACCACTAGCGGGGAGCACAGATACGCAGTATTTT. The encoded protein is CASSPPLAGSTDTQYF.

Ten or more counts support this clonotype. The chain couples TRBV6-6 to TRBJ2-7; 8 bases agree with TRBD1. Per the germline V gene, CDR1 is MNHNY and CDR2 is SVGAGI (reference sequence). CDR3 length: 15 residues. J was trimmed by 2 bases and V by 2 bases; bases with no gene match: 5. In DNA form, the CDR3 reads TGTGCCAGCAGTTACACCCGGACAGGGCCCTACGAGCAGTACTTC. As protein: CASSYTRTGPYEQYF.

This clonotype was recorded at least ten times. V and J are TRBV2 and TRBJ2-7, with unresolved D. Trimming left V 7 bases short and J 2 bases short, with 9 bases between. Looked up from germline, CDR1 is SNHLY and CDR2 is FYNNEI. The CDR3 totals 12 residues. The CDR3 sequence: CASKARTYEQYF. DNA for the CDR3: TGTGCCAGCAAAGCGCGGACCTACGAGCAGTACTTC.

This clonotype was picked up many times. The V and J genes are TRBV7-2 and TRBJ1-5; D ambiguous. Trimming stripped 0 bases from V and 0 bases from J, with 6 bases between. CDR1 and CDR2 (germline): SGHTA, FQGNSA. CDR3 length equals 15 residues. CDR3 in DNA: TGTGCCAGCAGCTTAGCGCGGGGTAGCAATCAGCCCCAGCATTTT. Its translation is CASSLARGSNQPQHF.

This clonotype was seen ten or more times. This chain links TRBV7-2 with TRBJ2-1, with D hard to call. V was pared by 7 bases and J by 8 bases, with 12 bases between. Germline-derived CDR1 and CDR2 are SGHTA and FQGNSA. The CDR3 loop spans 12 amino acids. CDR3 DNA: TGTGCCAGCACCTCCTCGAGATATGAGCAGTTCTTC. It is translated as CASTSSRYEQFF.